The 13 T cell receptor beta chains given below trace back to one sample, sequenced in a study of blood T cell repertoires in COVID-19. Sequencing was performed with immunoSEQ multiplex PCR; in TCRdb, only in-frame clones are kept and a portion is missing. The data show roughly 420,000 clones, approximately 90% seen once. Sequences were obtained from PBMCs or T cells enriched from blood (not recorded which). The receptors come from a woman aged 25 to 39 with acute COVID-19.

The CDR3 bases are TGTGCCAGCAGCCCCTTCTCTCCGGGGGGGAGCTCTGGGGCCAACGTCCTGACTTTC. Its protein product is CASSPFSPGGSSGANVLTF. The chain couples TRBV7-6 to TRBJ2-6; 8 positions match TRBD2. This CDR3 comprises 19 residues. The J segment lost 0 bases and the V segment lost 5 bases, leaving 12 bases of the junction unmatched. The germline V gene encodes CDR1 SGHVS and CDR2 FNYEAQ.

The chain links TRBV7-6 to TRBJ1-2; 8 positions match TRBD1. CDR3 length: 15 residues. Per the germline V gene, CDR1 is SGHVS and CDR2 is FNYEAQ. With 1 base clipped from V and 8 bases from J, the junction kept 9 bases outside the gene matches. The chain's CDR3 is CASSLGLGQEAGYTF. The CDR3 DNA follows: TGTGCCAGCAGCTTAGGGCTGGGACAGGAGGCAGGCTACACCTTC.

V is TRBV6-2 or TRBV6-3 and J is TRBJ1-1; D gene unclear. V lost 2 bases and J lost 1, with 5 bases in between. CDR1 and CDR2 from the germline V gene are MNHEY and SVGEGT. CDR3 length: 13 residues. As DNA, the CDR3 is TGTGCCAGCAGTTACATCGGGAACACTGAAGCTTTCTTT. Its translation: CASSYIGNTEAFF.

This clone was seen more than once but under ten times. The chain is built from TRBV7-9 and TRBJ2-7; the match to TRBD1 covers 7 bases. With V trimmed by 5 bases and J by 3 bases, 4 bases remained unmatched. The CDR3 loop spans 13 amino acids. Per germline, CDR1 SEHNR and CDR2 FQNEAQ (reference sequence). CDR3 in amino acids: CASSPGQIYEQYF. CDR3 nucleotides: TGTGCCAGCAGCCCGGGACAGATCTACGAGCAGTACTTC.

V usage is TRBV4-1 and J usage is TRBJ2-2; unclear D gene. V was clipped by 3 bases and J by 5 bases, with 7 bases between them. Germline CDR1 and CDR2: MGHRA and YSYEKL. The CDR3 contains 13 residues. CDR3 region: CASSHPLTGELFF. The CDR3 DNA follows: TGCGCCAGCAGCCATCCCTTAACCGGGGAGCTGTTTTTT.

The chain recombines TRBV27 with TRBJ1-3, with 8 bases lining up with TRBD1. Germline V lookup: CDR1 MNHEY, CDR2 SMNVEV (reference sequence). Trimming at V came to 6 bases and at J to 7 bases, leaving 8 bases not matched to a gene. The CDR3 runs to 14 residues. CDR3 sequence (DNA): TGTGCCAGCAGACCCACAGGGGGACCGAACACCATATATTTT. It is translated as CASRPTGGPNTIYF.

This rearrangement joins TRBV29-1 to TRBJ2-7; 7 nucleotides match TRBD1. The germline V gene encodes CDR1 SQVTM and CDR2 ANQGSEA. The CDR3 has 14 amino acids. V lost 0 bases to trimming and J lost 2 bases; unmatched junction nucleotides: 4. The CDR3 coding sequence is TGCAGCGTTGAAGAGGAGGACAGGACCTACGAGCAGTACTTC. This sequence encodes CSVEEEDRTYEQYF.

The J gene is TRBJ1-6, the V gene TRBV13; 7 nucleotides line up with TRBD1. The CDR3 is 15 residues long. Per germline, CDR1 PRHDT and CDR2 FYEKMQ (reference sequence). After removal of 5 bases from V and 3 bases from J, the junction contained 4 bases not matched to a gene. CDR3 residues: CASSLRDSYNSPLHF. CDR3 nucleotide sequence: TGTGCCAGCAGCCTCCGGGACAGCTATAATTCACCCCTCCACTTT.

The rearrangement links TRBV7-2 to TRBJ2-1; possibly TRBD1 for D (6 bases). The CDR3 is made up of 17 amino acids. CDR1 is SGHTA and CDR2 is FQGNSA in the germline V gene. V was clipped by 2 bases and J by 2 bases, with 16 bases between them. CDR3 sequence: CASSLRAQGKTYNEQFF. In nucleotides, the CDR3 is TGTGCCAGCAGCTTACGTGCTCAGGGGAAAACCTACAATGAGCAGTTCTTC.

J is TRBJ1-1 and V is TRBV10-3; D call uncertain. Trimming stripped 4 bases from V and 1 base from J, with 13 bases between. The CDR3 contains 15 residues. CDR1 and CDR2 (germline): ENHRY, SYGVKD. In DNA, the CDR3 is TGTGCCATCAGTGTCAATGGCGGAGGGAACACTGAAGCTTTCTTT. Translated: CAISVNGGGNTEAFF.

The chain couples TRBV7-9 to TRBJ1-3; 8 positions agree with TRBD1. CDR3 length: 17 residues. From germline, CDR1 is SEHNR and CDR2 FQNEAQ (reference sequence). Trimming cost V 5 bases and J 0 bases; bases outside gene matches: 9. The CDR3 DNA is TGTGCCAGCAGCCCTAGGGACAGGAAAAGCTCTGGAAACACCATATATTTT. The encoded protein is CASSPRDRKSSGNTIYF.

This sequence joins TRBV7-3 and TRBJ2-2, with 12 nucleotides matching TRBD2. Trimming removed 5 bases from V and 0 bases from J; junction bases left unmatched: 7. This CDR3 is 18 amino acids long. CDR1 and CDR2 from the germline V gene are SGHTA and FQGTGA. The CDR3 DNA reads TGTGCCAGCAGCCCGCGACTAGCGGGGGCTTCGAACACCGGGGAGCTGTTTTTT. It encodes CASSPRLAGASNTGELFF.

The rearrangement joins TRBV5-1 to TRBJ2-1, with 9 bases lining up with TRBD2. The CDR3 extends over 15 amino acids. With V trimmed by 3 bases and J by 6 bases, 7 bases remained unmatched. Germline V gene sequence: CDR1 SGHRS, CDR2 YFSETQ. CDR3 in amino acids: CASSSKAGGPNEQFF. DNA for the CDR3: TGCGCCAGCAGCTCAAAGGCGGGGGGGCCCAATGAGCAGTTCTTC.